The 29 T cell receptor beta chains given below trace back to one sample, sequenced in a study of shared clonotypes between healthy human individuals. Sequenced by immunoSEQ multiplex PCR; TCRdb stores in-frame clones only, minus some. This sample yields 110,000 or so clones, of which around two thirds are seen a single time; approximately 25% belongs to the top ten. The sequenced sample consisted of memory CD8+ T cells sorted from blood. Subset given: CD45RO+ cells pooled with CCR7-negative TemRA cells. These receptors originate from a woman under 40 in good health.

This clone was counted a single time. The rearrangement links TRBV10-2 to TRBJ1-5; 8 nucleotides align to TRBD1. This CDR3 contains 17 residues. Germline V gene lookup returns CDR1 WSHSY and CDR2 SAAADI. The junction had 10 bases not matched to a gene; V was cut back by 2 bases and J by 4 bases. CDR3 sequence reads: CASSERGPDRENQPQHF. In nucleotides, the CDR3 is TGCGCCAGCAGTGAGAGAGGGCCGGACAGGGAGAATCAGCCCCAGCATTTT.

This clone is medium-sized (0.01 to 0.1%) within its sample. The chain joins TRBV7-9 to TRBJ1-1, with D hard to call. The CDR3 loop spans 12 amino acids. V was pared by 1 base and J by 7 bases, with 7 bases between. Germline V gene data show CDR1 as SEHNR and CDR2 as FQNEAQ (reference sequence). The CDR3 region is CASSLVSVEAFF. CDR3 coding DNA: TGTGCCAGCAGCTTAGTATCCGTTGAAGCTTTCTTT.

The chain links TRBV5-1 to TRBJ2-7; TRBD2 matches 8 bases. CDR1 is SGHRS and CDR2 is YFSETQ in the germline V gene. Trimming took 4 bases from V and 0 from J; bases not matched to a gene: 12. There are 17 residues in the CDR3. CDR3 loop: CASSLVGREMGSYEQYF. CDR3 DNA: TGCGCCAGCAGCCTGGTCGGGAGGGAGATGGGCTCCTACGAGCAGTACTTC.

The sample holds a few counts of this clone. J is TRBJ1-5 and V is TRBV28; D is unresolved. CDR3 length equals 12 residues. V was shortened by 7 bases and J by 9 bases, with 13 bases between the two germline ends. CDR1 is MDHEN and CDR2 is SYDVKM in the germline V gene. The CDR3 sequence is CASTSLRGPQHF. The CDR3 bases are TGTGCCAGCACCTCCCTCCGGGGGCCCCAGCATTTT.

The V gene is TRBV18, the J gene TRBJ2-7; the D is unclear. This CDR3 is 13 amino acids long. Trimming took off 2 bases at V and 6 bases at J, with 11 bases between the two ends. Germline-derived CDR1 and CDR2 are KGHSH and LQKENI. In DNA, the CDR3 is TGTGCCAGCTCACCAATAATAGCCTCCGAGCAGTACTTC. Its translation is CASSPIIASEQYF.

There are a few counts of this clone. The chain joins TRBV6-6 to TRBJ2-2; a weak D match, TRBD2 (5 bases). There are 15 residues in the CDR3. Trimming pared 6 bases from V and 6 bases from J, leaving 17 bases between. Germline values: CDR1 MNHNY, CDR2 SVGAGI (reference sequence). CDR3 sequence: CASREDERAPGELFF. The CDR3 DNA sequence: TGTGCCAGCAGGGAGGATGAGAGGGCCCCCGGGGAGCTGTTTTTT.

The chain employs TRBV18 and TRBJ1-3; TRBD1 is a possible D gene (5 bases). The CDR3 loop spans 20 amino acids. V lost 0 bases, J lost 0 bases, and 21 bases lay in between. Germline V gene data show CDR1 as KGHSH and CDR2 as LQKENI. The CDR3 reads CASSPPLRTLTMDSGNTIYF. The CDR3 nucleotides read TGTGCCAGCTCACCACCCCTCAGGACACTTACTATGGACTCTGGAAACACCATATATTTT.

The chain combines TRBV11-3 with TRBJ1-1; tentatively, D is TRBD1 (5 bases). V lost 5 bases and J 2 bases, leaving 9 bases between the germline ends. The germline gives CDR1 SGHNT, CDR2 YENEEA. This CDR3 has 13 residues. The CDR3 protein is CASSQGINTEAFF. The CDR3 nucleotides are TGTGCCAGCAGCCAGGGCATTAACACTGAAGCTTTCTTT.

As to this clone: A far larger clone is only one base removed, so a read error is likely. In the same sample, other DNA sequences code for this CDR3. This chain links TRBV4-1 with TRBJ2-7, with TRBD2 as a possible D gene (7 bases). V was cut by 0 bases and J by 5 bases, with 14 bases left in between. Germline V lookup: CDR1 MGHRA, CDR2 YSYEKL. The CDR3 is 15 amino acids. For the CDR3, the DNA is TGCGCCAGCAGCCAAGAAAGCGGGACATCCCACGAGCAGTACTTC. Encoded protein: CASSQESGTSHEQYF.

This chain connects TRBV7-9 to TRBJ2-5, with 9 bases matching TRBD1. Germline V gene sequence: CDR1 SEHNR, CDR2 FQNEAQ (reference sequence). This CDR3 comprises 16 residues. The J segment lost 0 bases and the V segment lost 3 bases, leaving 5 bases of the junction unmatched. The CDR3 DNA reads TGTGCCAGCAGCTTCTCCGGGACAGGGTACCAAGAGACCCAGTACTTC. The encoded protein is CASSFSGTGYQETQYF.

Comments on this clone: The same CDR3 also results from other DNA sequences found in this sample. The chain joins TRBV7-9 to TRBJ1-5; TRBD1 matches at 9 bases. The CDR3 spans 15 residues. Losses at the gene ends were 5 bases for V and 2 bases for J; bases not matched to a gene: 4. CDR1 is SEHNR and CDR2 is FQNEAQ in the germline V gene (reference sequence). The CDR3: CASSPQGAGNQPQHF. The CDR3 DNA sequence: TGTGCCAGCAGCCCACAGGGGGCGGGCAATCAGCCCCAGCATTTT.

This clone was detected only a few times. J is TRBJ2-1 and V is TRBV2, with 9 bases fitting TRBD2. Germline V lookup: CDR1 SNHLY, CDR2 FYNNEI. V lost 10 bases to trimming and J lost 8 bases; unmatched junction nucleotides: 9. This CDR3 has 13 residues. This chain's CDR3 is CAKSSGAFDEQFF. CDR3 nucleotides: TGTGCCAAGTCTAGCGGGGCCTTCGATGAGCAGTTCTTC.

In regard to this clone: Only one base separates this from a far larger clonotype, so it likely reflects a read error. This specimen includes other DNA sequences encoding the same CDR3. The gene calls are TRBV25-1 and TRBJ2-7, with 9 bases fitting TRBD1. The CDR3 is 15 residues long. Germline V CDR1 and CDR2: MGHDK, SYGVNS. CDR3 residues: CATNPGQGQTYEQYF. The CDR3 DNA follows: TGTGCCACTAATCCCGGACAGGGGCAAACCTACGAGCAGTATTTC.

Notes on this clone: Other nucleotide sequences in the sample specify the same CDR3. The V call is TRBV19, the J call TRBJ1-2, with no clear D. Germline CDR1 and CDR2: LNHDA and SQIVND (reference sequence). V lost 1 base and J lost 7, with 7 bases in between. The CDR3 length is 12 residues. CDR3 region: CASSIGWSGYTF. The DNA for the CDR3 is TGTGCCAGTAGTATAGGCTGGAGTGGCTACACCTTC.

This chain links TRBV4-1 with TRBJ1-1; D may be TRBD1 (6 bases). From germline, CDR1 is MGHRA and CDR2 YSYEKL. Trimming removed 2 bases from V and 3 bases from J, with 22 bases in between. This CDR3 contains 18 residues. The CDR3: CASSQKGRGGAVYTEAFF. As DNA, the CDR3 is TGCGCCAGCAGCCAAAAAGGGAGGGGGGGCGCGGTGTACACTGAAGCTTTCTTT.

This clone was detected a few times. The V gene is TRBV27, the J gene TRBJ2-3, with TRBD1 matching 10 bases. Trimming at V came to 4 bases and at J to 3 bases, leaving 4 bases not matched to a gene. Per the germline V gene, CDR1 is MNHEY and CDR2 is SMNVEV (reference sequence). This CDR3 spans 15 amino acids. CDR3 in DNA: TGTGCCAGCAGTTCAGGGACAGGGGAAACAGATACGCAGTATTTT. This codes for CASSSGTGETDTQYF.

The genes are TRBV7-9 and TRBJ1-1, with no clear D. The CDR3 contains 14 residues. The germline V gene encodes CDR1 SEHNR and CDR2 FQNEAQ (reference sequence). Trimming took 5 bases from V and 0 from J, leaving 10 bases between them. The CDR3 DNA reads TGTGCCAGCAGCCCACAGACTATGAACACTGAAGCTTTCTTT. Translation gives CASSPQTMNTEAFF.

The chain couples TRBV11-3 to TRBJ2-1; 10 nucleotides match TRBD2. Germline-derived CDR1 and CDR2 are SGHNT and YENEEA. The CDR3 sequence is 15 residues long. With V trimmed by 1 base and J by 6 bases, 3 bases remained unmatched. Here the CDR3 reads CASSLGASGGNEQFF. The CDR3 bases are TGTGCCAGCAGCTTAGGTGCTAGCGGGGGCAATGAGCAGTTCTTC.

Comment on this clone: Other DNA variants within this sample encode the same CDR3. The chain employs TRBV5-4 and TRBJ1-2, with D uncertain. Germline V lookup: CDR1 SGHNT, CDR2 YYREEE (reference sequence). The CDR3 totals 14 residues. The V end was cut by 0 bases, the J end by 2 bases, with 8 bases between. CDR3 nucleotides: TGTGCCAGCAGCTTGGGGACGGCCAACTATGGCTACACCTTC. Translation gives CASSLGTANYGYTF.

This clone was observed at least ten times. The CDR3 DNA sequence: TGTGCCAGCAGTGGGACAGTTACCTACGAGCAGTACTTC. Its translation: CASSGTVTYEQYF. The chain has TRBV25-1 and TRBJ2-7, with D possibly matching TRBD1 (6 bases). CDR3 length equals 13 residues. Germline V gene lookup returns CDR1 MGHDK and CDR2 SYGVNS. Trimming shortened V by 4 bases and J by 2 bases, and 9 bases separated the two germline ends.

The chain has TRBV19 and TRBJ1-1; the D gene is possibly TRBD1 (5 bases). Germline CDR1 reads LNHDA; CDR2 reads SQIVND (reference sequence). V lost 6 bases and J lost 11, with 13 bases in between. The CDR3 covers 11 residues. The CDR3 loop reads CASRTTGGAFF. In nucleotides, the CDR3 is TGTGCCAGTAGGACTACAGGTGGGGCTTTCTTT.

The chain uses TRBV28 and TRBJ2-7; 9 bases are a match to TRBD1. CDR1 is MDHEN, CDR2 SYDVKM, per germline. J gave up 2 bases and V 6 bases, and 5 bases lay outside the gene matches. The CDR3 length is 14 residues. CDR3 in amino acids: CASRTGTGPYEQYF. CDR3 in DNA: TGTGCCAGCAGAACCGGGACAGGGCCCTACGAGCAGTACTTC.

This CDR3 is CASSYGGVTEAFF. DNA for the CDR3: TGTGCCAGCAGTTATGGAGGGGTCACTGAAGCTTTCTTT. The V call is TRBV7-6, the J call TRBJ1-1; a possible D gene is TRBD1 (5 bases). Germline values: CDR1 SGHVS, CDR2 FNYEAQ. The CDR3 totals 13 residues. V gave up 6 bases and J gave up 4 bases, with 12 bases separating them.

The gene calls are TRBV5-4 and TRBJ2-1; D perhaps matches TRBD2 (6 bases). Between the trimmed V and J ends, which lost 3 bases and 8 bases, there was a span of 15 bases. CDR1 SGHNT and CDR2 YYREEE come from the germline V gene (reference sequence). The CDR3 totals 14 residues. The CDR3: CASSSPGPGDEQFF. Written as DNA, the CDR3 is TGTGCCAGCAGCTCCCCCGGGCCGGGGGATGAGCAGTTCTTC.

The chain carries TRBV7-2 and TRBJ1-4; TRBD1 matches at 11 bases. This CDR3 spans 17 amino acids. Trimming at V came to 4 bases and at J to 7 bases, leaving 11 bases not matched to a gene. Germline values: CDR1 SGHTA, CDR2 FQGNSA. In nucleotides, the CDR3 is TGTGCCAGCAGCTCACATCGACGGGACAGGGGGGGTGAAAAACTGTTTTTT. As protein: CASSSHRRDRGGEKLFF.

This rearrangement joins TRBV27 to TRBJ2-7, with 9 positions matching TRBD2. The CDR3 is 15 amino acids. Per germline, CDR1 MNHEY and CDR2 SMNVEV (reference sequence). V lost 2 bases, J lost 5 bases, and 7 bases stayed unmatched. The CDR3 loop reads CASSLSGGRANEQYF. The CDR3 DNA follows: TGTGCCAGCAGTTTAAGCGGCGGGAGGGCGAACGAGCAGTACTTC.

The chain links TRBV29-1 to TRBJ2-1; 7 bases are a match to TRBD2. The ends lost 4 bases at V and 7 bases at J; junction bases unmatched: 7. The germline CDR1 and CDR2 sequences are SQVTM and ANQGSEA. CDR3 length: 13 amino acids. The CDR3 bases are TGCAGCGTTGGCAAACTGGGAGGGAATGAGCAGTTCTTC. Encoded protein: CSVGKLGGNEQFF.

This chain joins TRBV6-4 and TRBJ2-3; 7 bases map to TRBD2. Germline CDR1 is MRHNA and CDR2 is SNTAGT. This CDR3 comprises 15 residues. V lost 0 bases and J lost 4; bases outside the gene matches: 4. The CDR3 loop reads CASSDSGGSADTQYF. The CDR3 DNA follows: TGTGCCAGCAGTGACTCGGGCGGGAGCGCAGATACGCAGTATTTT.

On this clone itself: The sample holds other DNA sequences that translate to the same CDR3. The J gene is TRBJ1-1, the V gene TRBV19, with unresolved D. V was cut by 1 base and J by 4 bases, with 4 bases left in between. This CDR3 comprises 12 residues. Per germline, CDR1 LNHDA and CDR2 SQIVND (reference sequence). For the CDR3, the DNA is TGTGCCAGTAGTATAGGGCGCACTGAAGCTTTCTTT. As protein: CASSIGRTEAFF.